The clone carrying this T cell receptor beta chain was seen only once. The antigen is unknown. The data were obtained in a study of T cells in localized non-small cell lung cancer. Overall study findings and caveats: Increased T cell density in blood showed an association with longer overall survival. Adjacent lung tissue had a median approximately 61 of the top 100 clones found in the tumor. Investigators sequenced only a single tumor region, leaving heterogeneity possible. There was higher T cell clonality in uninvolved adjacent lung than in tumor, and it was highest there.

Assay: immunoSEQ multiplex PCR; the TCRdb copy retains only in-frame clones and omits some. The table records about 77,000 clones, around 89% of them present only once. The CDR3 totals 15 residues. V was shortened by 4 bases and J by 1 base, with 14 bases between the two germline ends. Germline loops: CDR1 SGHRS, CDR2 YFSETQ. This chain links TRBV5-1 with TRBJ1-1; unclear D gene. The source was peripheral blood, collected before any cancer treatment. The TCR originated in a woman aged 40 to 75 with stage I squamous cell lung carcinoma. Here the CDR3 reads CASSPSQMGNTEAFF. CDR3 coding DNA: TGCGCCAGCAGCCCCTCCCAGATGGGGAACACTGAAGCTTTCTTT.